This T cell receptor beta chain was sequenced in a study of blood T cell repertoires in COVID-19. The CDR3 runs 14 residues. Germline values: CDR1 MNHEY, CDR2 SMNVEV (reference sequence). J was trimmed by 3 bases and V by 5 bases; bases with no gene match: 4. Only one count was recorded for this clone. Method: immunoSEQ multiplex PCR; TCRdb's copy keeps in-frame clones and lacks some. The sample includes about 140,000 clones, more than 75% of them seen just once. The sample taken for sequencing was peripheral blood. The rearrangement joins TRBV27 to TRBJ1-1; 9 bases match TRBD1. The receptor's source is a human donor in a cohort sampled during active COVID-19. The CDR3 nucleotides read TGTGCCAGCAGTGGTTGGACAGGGGACACTGAAGCTTTCTTT. Encoded protein: CASSGWTGDTEAFF.